The clone carrying this T cell receptor beta chain is a singleton in its sample. Antigen specificity is unknown. The data belong to a study of cytomegalovirus exposure and HLA in healthy donors. General observations from the study: As a later analysis showed, several of the most significant clusters appeared to be linked to common viral pathogens. Clonal expansion was found to be greater in HLA-associated TCR beta chains than in equally common others in a later analysis.

V was pared by 1 base and J by 1 base, with 13 bases between. This CDR3 region has 16 residues. Germline CDR1 and CDR2: SGHNT and YYREEE (reference sequence). Both 60 Vbeta primers and 13 Jbeta primers went into the PCR. Measured with immunoSEQ multiplex PCR; TCRdb has only the in-frame clones, and not every one. The sample lists approximately 160,000 clones; approximately 80% were seen once. The sample consisted of PBMCs. This receptor was taken from a young woman in good health and CMV-seronegative. The V gene is TRBV5-4, the J gene TRBJ2-3, with D possibly TRBD2 on 5 matching bases. The CDR3 nucleotides read TGTGCCAGCAGCTTGATATCGGACTCCCGCACAGATACGCAGTATTTT. Translating it yields CASSLISDSRTDTQYF.